This T cell receptor (beta chain) was captured by sequencing in a study of cytomegalovirus exposure and HLA in healthy donors. Across the study: About 180 million T cells yielded some 120 million unique TCR beta sequences in earlier analysis.

The sample holds a few counts of this clone. The target antigen is unknown. General study results and limits: Researchers reported from a later analysis that most CMV-associated TCR beta chains appeared HLA-restricted.

V lost 0 bases to trimming and J lost 5 bases; unmatched junction nucleotides: 7. The germline CDR1 and CDR2 sequences are LNHDA and SQIVND (reference sequence). The CDR3 runs 16 residues. Vbeta (60) and Jbeta (13) primers were used in the PCR. Repertoires were generated with immunoSEQ multiplex PCR, while TCRdb's copy carries only in-frame clones and drops some. Of roughly 150,000 clones listed, approximately 81% are singletons. Donors likely had unrecorded immune exposures despite being nominally healthy when sampled. The sequence was collected from a woman aged 40 to 50 in good health and CMV-seropositive. Sequences were obtained from PBMCs. The V and J genes are TRBV19 and TRBJ1-1, with 9 positions matching TRBD1. The CDR3 is CASSIDRGQGGTEAFF. The CDR3 DNA sequence: TGTGCCAGTAGTATAGATCGGGGACAGGGAGGGACTGAAGCTTTCTTT.